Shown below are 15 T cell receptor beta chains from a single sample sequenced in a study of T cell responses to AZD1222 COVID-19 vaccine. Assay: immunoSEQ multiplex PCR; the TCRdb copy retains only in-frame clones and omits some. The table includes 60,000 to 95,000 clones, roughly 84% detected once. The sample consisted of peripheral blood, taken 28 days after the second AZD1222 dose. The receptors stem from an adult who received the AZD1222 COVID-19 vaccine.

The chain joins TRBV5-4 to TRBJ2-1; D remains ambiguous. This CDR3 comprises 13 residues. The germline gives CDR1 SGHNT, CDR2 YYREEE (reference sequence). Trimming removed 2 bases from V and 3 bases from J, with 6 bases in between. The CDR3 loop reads CASSFGNYNEQFF. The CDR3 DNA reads TGTGCCAGCAGCTTTGGCAACTACAATGAGCAGTTCTTC. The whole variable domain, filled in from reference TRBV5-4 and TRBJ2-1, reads ETGVTQSPTHLIKTRGQQVTLRCSSQSGHNTVSWYQQALGQGPQFIFQYYREEENGRGNFPPRFSGLQFPNYSSELNVNALELDDSALYLCASSFGNYNEQFFGPGTRLTVL.

The CDR3: CASSRLSGGSFLDTQYF. CDR3 DNA: TGTGCCAGCAGCCGGCTCAGCGGGGGGTCCTTTTTGGATACGCAGTATTTT. This chain links TRBV7-6 with TRBJ2-3; 9 nucleotides agree with TRBD2. The CDR3 is 17 amino acids. Trimming removed 5 bases from V and 6 bases from J; junction bases left unmatched: 15. Germline CDR1 reads SGHVS; CDR2 reads FNYEAQ.

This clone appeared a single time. DNA for the CDR3: TGCGCCAGCAGCCAAATTCTAGCCCATAGCACAGATACGCAGTATTTT. Protein product: CASSQILAHSTDTQYF. This chain connects TRBV4-3 to TRBJ2-3, with D possibly matching TRBD2 (5 bases). Germline V gene sequence: CDR1 LGHNA, CDR2 YSLEER. The CDR3 has 16 residues. The V and J ends lost 2 bases and 0 bases respectively, with 12 bases between them.

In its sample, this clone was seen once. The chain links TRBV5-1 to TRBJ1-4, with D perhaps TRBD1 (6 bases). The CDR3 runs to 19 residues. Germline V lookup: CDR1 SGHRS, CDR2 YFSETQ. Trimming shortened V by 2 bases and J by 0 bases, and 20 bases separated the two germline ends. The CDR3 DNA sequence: TGCGCCAGCAGCTTCACAGGGTATTCGTCCACGTCAACTAATGAAAAACTGTTTTTT. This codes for CASSFTGYSSTSTNEKLFF.

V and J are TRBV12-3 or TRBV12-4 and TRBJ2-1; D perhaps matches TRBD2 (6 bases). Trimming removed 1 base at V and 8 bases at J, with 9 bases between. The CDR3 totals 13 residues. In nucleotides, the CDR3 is TGTGCCAGCAGTTTAGGTCCTAGCGATGAGCAGTTCTTC. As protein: CASSLGPSDEQFF.

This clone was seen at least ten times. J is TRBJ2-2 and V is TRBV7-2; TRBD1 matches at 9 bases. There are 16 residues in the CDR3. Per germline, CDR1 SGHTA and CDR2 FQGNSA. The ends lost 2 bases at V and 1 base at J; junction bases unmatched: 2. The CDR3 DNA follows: TGTGCCAGCAGCTTAAACAGGGGGCGGAACACCGGGGAGCTGTTTTTT. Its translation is CASSLNRGRNTGELFF.

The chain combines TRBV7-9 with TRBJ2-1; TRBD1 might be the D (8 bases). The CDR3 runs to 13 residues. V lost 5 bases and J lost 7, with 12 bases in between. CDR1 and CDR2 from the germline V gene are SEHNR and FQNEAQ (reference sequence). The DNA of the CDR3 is TGTGCCAGCAGCGTACAGGGGGGGAATGAGCAGTTCTTC. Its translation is CASSVQGGNEQFF.

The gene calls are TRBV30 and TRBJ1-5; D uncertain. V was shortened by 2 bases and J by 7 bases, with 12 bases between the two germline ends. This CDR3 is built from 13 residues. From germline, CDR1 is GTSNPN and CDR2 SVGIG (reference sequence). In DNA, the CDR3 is TGTGCCTGGAGTATGGCAGTCGGGCAGCCCCAGCATTTT. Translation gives CAWSMAVGQPQHF.

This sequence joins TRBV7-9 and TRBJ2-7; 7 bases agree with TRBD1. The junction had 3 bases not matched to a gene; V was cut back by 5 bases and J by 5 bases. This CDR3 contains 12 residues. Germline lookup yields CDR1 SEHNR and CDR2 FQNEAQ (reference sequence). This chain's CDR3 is CASSPGTDEQYF. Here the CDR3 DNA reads TGTGCCAGCAGCCCAGGGACAGACGAGCAGTACTTC.

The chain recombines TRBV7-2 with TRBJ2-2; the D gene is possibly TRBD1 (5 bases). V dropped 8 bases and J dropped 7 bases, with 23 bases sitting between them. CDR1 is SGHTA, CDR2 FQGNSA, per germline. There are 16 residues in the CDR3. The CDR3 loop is CASSRRTLQLHGELFF. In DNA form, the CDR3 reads TGTGCCAGCTCCCGCCGGACATTACAATTGCACGGGGAGCTGTTTTTT.

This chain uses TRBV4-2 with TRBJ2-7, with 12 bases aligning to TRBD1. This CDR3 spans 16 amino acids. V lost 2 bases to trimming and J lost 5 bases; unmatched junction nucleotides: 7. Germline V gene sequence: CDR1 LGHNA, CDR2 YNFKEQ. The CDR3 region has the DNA TGTGCCAGCAGCCAAATCGCCGGGACAGGGGGCAACGAGCAGTACTTC. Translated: CASSQIAGTGGNEQYF.

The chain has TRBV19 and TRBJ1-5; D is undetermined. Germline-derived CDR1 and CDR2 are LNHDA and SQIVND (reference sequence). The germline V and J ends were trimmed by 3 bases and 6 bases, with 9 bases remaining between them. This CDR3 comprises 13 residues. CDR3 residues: CASSIRVFQPQHF. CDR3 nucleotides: TGTGCCAGTAGTATTCGGGTCTTTCAGCCCCAGCATTTT.

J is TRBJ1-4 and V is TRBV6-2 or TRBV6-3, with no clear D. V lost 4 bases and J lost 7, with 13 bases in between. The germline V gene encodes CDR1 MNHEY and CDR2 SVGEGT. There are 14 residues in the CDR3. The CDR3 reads CASSSLTRGEKLFF. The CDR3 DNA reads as TGTGCCAGCAGTTCCCTCACGCGGGGTGAAAAACTGTTTTTT.

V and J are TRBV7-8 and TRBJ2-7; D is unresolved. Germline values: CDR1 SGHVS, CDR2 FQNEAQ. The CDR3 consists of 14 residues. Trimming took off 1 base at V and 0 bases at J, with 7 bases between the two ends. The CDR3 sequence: CASSLGEASYEQYF. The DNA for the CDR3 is TGTGCCAGCAGCTTAGGCGAAGCCTCCTACGAGCAGTACTTC. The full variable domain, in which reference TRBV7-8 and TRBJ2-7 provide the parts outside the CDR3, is GAGVSQSPRYKVAKRGQDVALRCDPISGHVSLFWYQQALGQGPEFLTYFQNEAQLDKSGLPSDRFFAERPEGSVSTLKIQRTQQEDSAVYLCASSLGEASYEQYFGPGTRLTVT.

CDR3 in amino acids: CASSLTTSRNTGELFF. The DNA of the CDR3 is TGCGCCAGCAGCTTAACGACTAGCAGAAACACCGGGGAGCTGTTTTTT. This chain links TRBV5-1 with TRBJ2-2, with 7 positions matching TRBD2. Per germline, CDR1 SGHRS and CDR2 YFSETQ. The CDR3 length is 16 residues. With 2 bases clipped from V and 2 bases from J, the junction kept 6 bases outside the gene matches.